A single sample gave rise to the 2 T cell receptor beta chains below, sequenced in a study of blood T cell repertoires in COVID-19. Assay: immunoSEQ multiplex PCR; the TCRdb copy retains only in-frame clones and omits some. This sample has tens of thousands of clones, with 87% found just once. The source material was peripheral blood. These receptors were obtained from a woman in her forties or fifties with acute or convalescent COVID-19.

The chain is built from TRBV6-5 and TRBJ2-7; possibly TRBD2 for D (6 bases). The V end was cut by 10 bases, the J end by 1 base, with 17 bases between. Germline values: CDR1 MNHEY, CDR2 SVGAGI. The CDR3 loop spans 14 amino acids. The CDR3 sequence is CATFQPGASYEQYF. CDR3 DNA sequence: TGTGCCACCTTCCAGCCGGGAGCTTCCTACGAGCAGTACTTC.

In DNA form, the CDR3 reads TGTGCCAGCAGTACCCGGGGACAGGGGGCCTTCAATGAGCAGTTCTTC. It codes for CASSTRGQGAFNEQFF. The genes are TRBV25-1 and TRBJ2-1; 12 bases are a match to TRBD1. CDR1 MGHDK and CDR2 SYGVNS come from the germline V gene. The CDR3 runs to 16 residues. The ends lost 5 bases at V and 6 bases at J; junction bases unmatched: 8.